Following are 32 T cell receptor beta chains from one sample sequenced in a study of blood T cell repertoires in COVID-19. Method: immunoSEQ multiplex PCR; TCRdb's copy keeps in-frame clones and lacks some. The table shows about 110,000 clones, with about 85% occurring only once. Sequenced input: peripheral blood. The receptors shown here come from a woman in her 70s with acute or convalescent COVID-19.

The chain uses TRBV2 and TRBJ2-2; a weak D match, TRBD1 (6 bases). CDR1 SNHLY and CDR2 FYNNEI come from the germline V gene. Trimming removed 8 bases at V and 0 bases at J, with 16 bases between. The CDR3 is made up of 16 amino acids. CDR3 protein: CASGAGTSPNTGELFF. For the CDR3, the DNA is TGTGCCAGCGGAGCTGGGACATCTCCGAACACCGGGGAGCTGTTTTTT.

The V and J genes are TRBV18 and TRBJ2-7; TRBD1 aligns across 10 bases. V lost 4 bases, J lost 6 bases, and 6 bases stayed unmatched. Germline V gene data show CDR1 as KGHSH and CDR2 as LQKENI. The CDR3 spans 14 residues. The CDR3 DNA reads as TGTGCCAGCTCACAAGGGACAGGGGTCGGCGAGCAGTACTTC. Encoded protein: CASSQGTGVGEQYF.

The chain uses TRBV18 and TRBJ1-5; the D is unclear. CDR3 length: 14 amino acids. V lost 6 bases and J lost 7, with 16 bases in between. CDR1 KGHSH and CDR2 LQKENI come from the germline V gene. The CDR3 sequence is CASSTERAGQPQHF. The CDR3 DNA follows: TGTGCCAGCTCCACCGAGAGGGCCGGGCAGCCCCAGCATTTT.

This rearrangement joins TRBV5-1 to TRBJ2-3; 8 positions agree with TRBD1. Per the germline V gene, CDR1 is SGHRS and CDR2 is YFSETQ. Trimming removed 4 bases from V and 2 bases from J; junction bases left unmatched: 6. The CDR3 totals 15 residues. CDR3 sequence (DNA): TGCGCCAGCAGCGGCAGGGGGCTATCCACAGATACGCAGTATTTT. Protein product: CASSGRGLSTDTQYF.

Only a few counts were recorded for this clone. This chain uses TRBV15 with TRBJ1-5; tentative D call: TRBD1 (5 bases). Germline values: CDR1 LNHNV, CDR2 YYDKDF (reference sequence). Trimming stripped 0 bases from V and 7 bases from J, with 7 bases between. The CDR3 runs 13 residues. Written as DNA, the CDR3 is TGTGCCACCAGCAGAGATCGGGGGCAGCCCCAGCATTTT. This sequence encodes CATSRDRGQPQHF. The full variable domain, its missing parts supplied by reference TRBV15 and TRBJ1-5, is DAMVIQNPRYQVTQFGKPVTLSCSQTLNHNVMYWYQQKSSQAPKLLFHYYDKDFNNEADTPDNFQSRRPNTSFCFLDIRSPGLGDTAMYLCATSRDRGQPQHFGDGTRLSIL.

V and J are TRBV6-1 and TRBJ2-4; D may be TRBD2 (5 bases). Germline lookup yields CDR1 MNHNS and CDR2 SASEGT. Trimming stripped 3 bases from V and 2 bases from J, with 20 bases between. This CDR3 comprises 18 residues. The DNA for the CDR3 is TGTGCCAGCAGTGACGGACTGGCTGCTATCCGATCCAAAAACATTCAGTACTTC. Its translation is CASSDGLAAIRSKNIQYF.

This clone has more than one count but fewer than ten. The chain is built from TRBV19 and TRBJ1-2, with D maybe TRBD1 (6 bases). The CDR3 consists of 15 residues. V lost 0 bases to trimming and J lost 0 bases, with 8 bases between them. Germline V gene data show CDR1 as LNHDA and CDR2 as SQIVND (reference sequence). The CDR3 reads CASSIEPGANYGYTF. CDR3 bases: TGTGCCAGTAGTATAGAACCAGGGGCTAACTATGGCTACACCTTC.

V gene TRBV11-1 combines with J gene TRBJ1-3; D unclear. The CDR3 is 15 residues long. Trimming pared 2 bases from V and 1 base from J, leaving 9 bases between. Germline V gene sequence: CDR1 SGHAT, CDR2 FQDESV (reference sequence). This CDR3 reads CASSLRRQSGNTIYF. CDR3 bases: TGTGCCAGCAGCTTAAGGCGGCAGTCTGGAAACACCATATATTTT.

The rearrangement joins TRBV3-1 (or the pseudogene TRBV3-2) to TRBJ1-3, with D unresolved. This CDR3 has 13 amino acids. Trimming removed 2 bases at V and 2 bases at J, with 4 bases between. The V gene's germline CDR1 is LGHDT and CDR2 YNNKEL (reference sequence). Here the CDR3 DNA reads TGTGCCAGCAGCCAACAAACTGGAAACACCATATATTTT. Translating it yields CASSQQTGNTIYF.

The chain carries TRBV5-1 and TRBJ2-3; possible D gene TRBD2, 6 bases. CDR1 is SGHRS, CDR2 YFSETQ, per germline. Deletions cut 6 bases from V and 4 bases from J, with 15 bases between. The CDR3 consists of 14 residues. CDR3 residues: CASTYGSRADTQYF. In DNA form, the CDR3 reads TGCGCCAGCACATACGGGAGTCGGGCAGATACGCAGTATTTT.

The V and J genes are TRBV4-1 and TRBJ1-6; no definite D call. Germline V gene sequence: CDR1 MGHRA, CDR2 YSYEKL. With 1 base removed from V and 0 bases from J, the gap between germline ends came to 10 bases. This CDR3 has 17 amino acids. CDR3 bases: TGCGCCAGCAGCCAAGGCACTGTAAGCTCCTATAATTCACCCCTCCACTTT. Translation gives CASSQGTVSSYNSPLHF.

CDR3 residues: CASQGVSTDTQYF. Written as DNA, the CDR3 is TGCGCCTCCCAGGGGGTTAGCACAGATACGCAGTATTTT. V and J are TRBV5-1 and TRBJ2-3, with 7 positions matching TRBD1. Trimming at V came to 10 bases and at J to 0 bases, leaving 5 bases not matched to a gene. Germline CDR1 and CDR2: SGHRS and YFSETQ. The length of the CDR3 is 13 residues.

The chain has TRBV3-1 (or the pseudogene TRBV3-2) and TRBJ2-7, with TRBD2 matching 7 bases. With V trimmed by 4 bases and J by 2 bases, 2 bases remained unmatched. The CDR3 is made up of 13 amino acids. Germline values: CDR1 LGHDT, CDR2 YNNKEL (reference sequence). The CDR3 sequence is CASSRTSTYEQYF. CDR3 bases: TGTGCCAGCAGCCGGACTAGTACCTACGAGCAGTACTTC.

The chain carries TRBV6-6 and TRBJ1-5; 10 bases are a match to TRBD1. The germline V gene has CDR1 MNHNY and CDR2 SVGAGI (reference sequence). The J segment lost 5 bases and the V segment lost 4 bases, leaving 8 bases of the junction unmatched. The CDR3 sequence is 16 residues long. This CDR3 is CASSSRQGAGDQPQHF. CDR3 nucleotide sequence: TGTGCCAGCAGTTCTCGACAGGGGGCTGGTGATCAGCCCCAGCATTTT.

Remarks on this clone: The same CDR3 also results from other DNA sequences found in this sample. The CDR3 loop reads CASSLTGPNYGYTF. The CDR3 DNA reads TGTGCCAGCAGTTTGACAGGACCGAACTATGGCTACACCTTC. V usage is TRBV28 and J usage is TRBJ1-2, with D maybe TRBD1 (6 bases). Germline V CDR1 and CDR2: MDHEN, SYDVKM. Between the trimmed V and J ends, which lost 3 bases and 2 bases, there was a span of 10 bases. CDR3 length: 14 residues.

The V call is TRBV28, the J call TRBJ1-4; D possibly corresponds to TRBD1 (6 bases). Germline assignment: CDR1 MDHEN and CDR2 SYDVKM. CDR3 size: 16 residues. The V end was cut by 6 bases, the J end by 5 bases, with 19 bases between. CDR3 sequence: CASRRGGAASNEKLFF. CDR3 nucleotide sequence: TGTGCCAGCAGGCGAGGGGGTGCCGCGAGCAATGAAAAACTGTTTTTT.

The chain combines TRBV5-1 with TRBJ1-1; D unresolved. Looked up from germline, CDR1 is SGHRS and CDR2 is YFSETQ. Deletions cut 4 bases from V and 0 bases from J, with 13 bases between. The CDR3 has 15 amino acids. The CDR3 here is CASSPQGRVNTEAFF. In DNA, the CDR3 is TGCGCCAGCAGCCCGCAAGGGAGGGTGAACACTGAAGCTTTCTTT.

This clone appeared a few times. The chain joins TRBV2 to TRBJ1-5, with D unclear. The CDR3 consists of 14 residues. Germline CDR1 reads SNHLY; CDR2 reads FYNNEI. The V and J ends lost 7 bases and 0 bases respectively, with 10 bases between them. The CDR3 spells CASTGGFSNQPQHF. The CDR3 DNA follows: TGTGCCAGCACCGGAGGGTTTAGCAATCAGCCCCAGCATTTT.

This clone was counted a few times. The chain combines TRBV7-2 with TRBJ1-6, with D tentatively TRBD1 (5 bases). Germline CDR1 reads SGHTA; CDR2 reads FQGNSA. The CDR3 has 18 amino acids. Trimming shortened V by 2 bases and J by 0 bases, and 14 bases separated the two germline ends. The CDR3, as DNA: TGTGCCAGCAGCTTATCTGGGTACAGGAGCTCCTATAATTCACCCCTCCACTTT. Translated, it gives CASSLSGYRSSYNSPLHF.

The chain uses TRBV7-8 and TRBJ2-7; 8 bases are a match to TRBD1. This CDR3 is 13 amino acids long. Trimming at V came to 4 bases and at J to 2 bases, leaving 1 base not matched to a gene. The germline gives CDR1 SGHVS, CDR2 FQNEAQ. CDR3 protein: CASSSTGAYEQYF. Here the CDR3 DNA reads TGTGCCAGCAGCTCGACAGGGGCCTACGAGCAGTACTTC.

This chain uses TRBV7-2 with TRBJ2-7, with TRBD1 matching over 7 bases. This CDR3 contains 14 residues. The germline V gene has CDR1 SGHTA and CDR2 FQGNSA. V dropped 1 base and J dropped 2; count of bases not matched to a gene: 2. CDR3 bases: TGTGCCAGCAGCTTAGGGACAGGAGCCTACGAGCAGTACTTC. It translates to CASSLGTGAYEQYF. Combining the CDR3 with reference TRBV7-2 and TRBJ2-7 gives the whole variable domain GAGVSQSPSNKVTEKGKDVELRCDPISGHTALYWYRQSLGQGLEFLIYFQGNSAPDKSGLPSDRFSAERTGGSVSTLTIQRTQQEDSAVYLCASSLGTGAYEQYFGPGTRLTVT.

V and J are TRBV4-1 and TRBJ2-1, with TRBD2 identical over 8 bases. This CDR3 is built from 14 residues. The germline CDR1 and CDR2 sequences are MGHRA and YSYEKL. Trimming cost V 0 bases and J 7 bases; bases outside gene matches: 2. The CDR3 region has the DNA TGCGCCAGCAGCCAAGAGGTAGCGGGAAATGAGCAGTTCTTC. This gives the protein CASSQEVAGNEQFF.

The count of this clone is one. This chain links TRBV5-3 with TRBJ2-3; the match to TRBD2 covers 12 bases. TRBV5-3 is an open reading frame, and its role is uncertain. V gave up 3 bases and J gave up 5 bases; unmatched junction bases: 7. The CDR3 sequence is 16 residues long. The CDR3 bases are TGTGCCAGAAGCTGCGGGACTAGCGGGTCTGGAGATACGCAGTATTTT. Protein product: CARSCGTSGSGDTQYF.

V usage is TRBV28 and J usage is TRBJ1-6, with a tentative D call TRBD1 (6 bases). The CDR3 has 16 residues. Germline V gene lookup returns CDR1 MDHEN and CDR2 SYDVKM. V was cut by 6 bases and J by 7 bases, with 19 bases left in between. CDR3 amino acids: CASRIFRGDLNSPLHF. The DNA for the CDR3 is TGTGCCAGCAGGATATTCAGGGGCGACCTCAATTCACCCCTCCACTTT.

The V gene is TRBV11-3, the J gene TRBJ2-3; possible D gene TRBD2, 5 bases. The V gene's germline CDR1 is SGHNT and CDR2 YENEEA. This CDR3 region has 13 residues. Trimming cost V 5 bases and J 6 bases, with 12 bases left between them. The CDR3 nucleotides are TGTGCCAGCAGCCGGACCCGAGGGGATACGCAGTATTTT. It codes for CASSRTRGDTQYF.

The V gene is TRBV12-3 or TRBV12-4, the J gene TRBJ2-7; 9 bases align to TRBD1. Trimming at V came to 7 bases and at J to 6 bases, leaving 7 bases not matched to a gene. This CDR3 region has 13 residues. CDR3 bases: TGTGCCAGCAATCGGGACAGGGTAGGCGAGCAGTACTTC. Amino acids: CASNRDRVGEQYF.

CDR3 loop: CASSSGGGAETQYF. For the CDR3, the DNA is TGTGCCAGCAGTTCTGGAGGAGGAGCAGAGACCCAGTACTTC. The chain uses TRBV6-5 and TRBJ2-5, with a tentative D call TRBD2 (5 bases). CDR3 size: 14 residues. V gave up 4 bases and J gave up 4 bases, with 13 bases separating them. The germline V gene has CDR1 MNHEY and CDR2 SVGAGI.

The chain uses TRBV2 and TRBJ2-7; 7 bases match TRBD1. This CDR3 has 15 residues. Germline loops: CDR1 SNHLY, CDR2 FYNNEI. The junction had 11 bases not matched to a gene; V was cut back by 7 bases and J by 2 bases. Written as DNA, the CDR3 is TGTGCCAGCAAGCATTTGGGGCAGGGGGCCTACGAGCAGTACTTC. Translating gives CASKHLGQGAYEQYF.

This clone was seen more than once but under ten times. This rearrangement joins TRBV6-5 to TRBJ2-7; 10 nucleotides agree with TRBD1. V lost 6 bases and J lost 4; bases outside the gene matches: 6. The CDR3 has 14 residues. Germline V gene data show CDR1 as MNHEY and CDR2 as SVGAGI. In DNA, the CDR3 is TGTGCCAGCAGGGGACAGGGGATTTGGTACGAGCAGTACGTC. Translating gives CASRGQGIWYEQYV.

The chain uses TRBV18 and TRBJ1-1, with 9 nucleotides matching TRBD1. J was trimmed by 1 base and V by 4 bases; bases with no gene match: 4. Germline V gene data show CDR1 as KGHSH and CDR2 as LQKENI. This CDR3 contains 15 residues. DNA of the CDR3: TGTGCCAGCTCACAAAACAGGGGGCCGAACACTGAAGCTTTCTTT. Amino acids: CASSQNRGPNTEAFF.

The chain combines TRBV12-3 or TRBV12-4 with TRBJ2-3, with D possibly TRBD1 on 7 matching bases. The V gene lost 7 bases and the J gene lost 8 bases, with 13 bases spanning the gap. This CDR3 comprises 12 residues. The CDR3 DNA sequence: TGTGCCAGCAACGACAGGGAGGTTACGCAGTATTTT. Protein product: CASNDREVTQYF.

This clone has just a few counts. The gene calls are TRBV7-9 and TRBJ2-7; 9 bases fit TRBD1. Germline V gene lookup returns CDR1 SEHNR and CDR2 FQNEAQ (reference sequence). The ends lost 5 bases at V and 6 bases at J; junction bases unmatched: 14. This CDR3 comprises 16 residues. The CDR3 loop is CASSKTGTGSFREQYF. As DNA, the CDR3 is TGTGCCAGCAGCAAAACCGGGACAGGGTCATTTCGCGAGCAGTACTTC.